One and the same sample provided the 13 T cell receptor beta chains below, sequenced in a study of cytomegalovirus exposure and HLA in healthy donors. The PCR made use of 60 Vbeta and 13 Jbeta primers. The table came from immunoSEQ multiplex PCR; TCRdb's copy has only in-frame clones and leaves some out. The sample has 150,000 or so clones; roughly 70% are singletons. Sequencing input: PBMCs. The receptors stem from a girl between 10 and 17 years old in good health and CMV-seronegative.

The CDR3 DNA follows: TGTGCCAGCAGCGATGGGGACTTCAACACTGAAGCTTTCTTT. Translation: CASSDGDFNTEAFF. The V and J genes are TRBV9 and TRBJ1-1; the D gene is possibly TRBD1 (5 bases). The CDR3 is 14 residues long. Germline values: CDR1 SGDLS, CDR2 YYNGEE. Trimming cost V 3 bases and J 2 bases, with 11 bases left between them. Full variable domain (outside the CDR3, taken from reference TRBV9 and TRBJ1-1): DSGVTQTPKHLITATGQRVTLRCSPRSGDLSVYWYQQSLDQGLQFLIQYYNGEERAKGNILERFSAQQFPDLHSELNLSSLELGDSALYFCASSDGDFNTEAFFGQGTRLTVV.

The chain joins TRBV19 to TRBJ1-1; no definite D call. In germline, CDR1 is LNHDA, CDR2 SQIVND (reference sequence). V lost 4 bases and J 2 bases, leaving 5 bases between the germline ends. This CDR3 spans 12 amino acids. The CDR3 sequence: CASSNTNTEAFF. CDR3 nucleotide sequence: TGTGCCAGTAGTAACACCAACACTGAAGCTTTCTTT. Drawing the rest from reference TRBV19 and TRBJ1-1, the complete variable domain is DGGITQSPKYLFRKEGQNVTLSCEQNLNHDAMYWYRQDPGQGLRLIYYSQIVNDFQKGDIAEGYSVSREKKESFPLTVTSAQKNPTAFYLCASSNTNTEAFFGQGTRLTVV.

This clone was observed a handful of times. This rearrangement joins TRBV6-6 to TRBJ1-1, with D hard to call. The V end was cut by 6 bases, the J end by 1 base, with 9 bases between. Germline V lookup: CDR1 MNHNY, CDR2 SVGAGI (reference sequence). There are 13 residues in the CDR3. The CDR3: CASRAVGNTEAFF. The CDR3 nucleotides are TGTGCCAGCAGGGCCGTTGGGAACACTGAAGCTTTCTTT.

The chain links TRBV12-5 to TRBJ1-5, with D hard to call. Trimming stripped 1 base from V and 5 bases from J, with 12 bases between. CDR1 is LGHNT and CDR2 is FRNRAP in the germline V gene. This CDR3 is 15 amino acids long. CDR3: CASGLGGMDYQPQHF. CDR3 nucleotides: TGTGCTAGTGGTTTGGGAGGGATGGACTATCAGCCCCAGCATTTT.

The chain is built from TRBV5-1 and TRBJ2-7; 9 bases match TRBD1. Trimming at V came to 0 bases and at J to 2 bases, leaving 6 bases not matched to a gene. The CDR3 loop spans 16 amino acids. Germline CDR1 SGHRS, CDR2 YFSETQ. DNA of the CDR3: TGCGCCAGCAGCTTGGAGGGACAGGGAGTACCCTACGAGCAGTACTTC. Protein: CASSLEGQGVPYEQYF.

In its sample, this clone was seen a few times. The chain carries TRBV6-5 and TRBJ1-4, with TRBD1 matching 10 bases. Germline V gene lookup returns CDR1 MNHEY and CDR2 SVGAGI. V lost 4 bases and J lost 7; bases outside the gene matches: 9. This CDR3 region has 16 residues. The CDR3 here is CASSFSWDRGGEKLFF. The CDR3 nucleotides read TGTGCCAGCAGTTTCTCCTGGGACAGGGGAGGTGAAAAACTGTTTTTT.

The rearrangement links TRBV7-9 to TRBJ2-3; weak D call: TRBD1 (5 bases). Germline CDR1 is SEHNR and CDR2 is FQNEAQ (reference sequence). V was pared by 1 base and J by 0 bases, with 8 bases between. The length of the CDR3 is 15 residues. The CDR3 bases are TGTGCCAGCAGCTTAGGACAGAGAAGCACAGATACGCAGTATTTT. This encodes CASSLGQRSTDTQYF. The full variable domain, with the rest looked up from reference TRBV7-9 and TRBJ2-3, is DTGVSQNPRHKITKRGQNVTFRCDPISEHNRLYWYRQTLGQGPEFLTYFQNEAQLEKSRLLSDRFSAERPKGSFSTLEIQRTEQGDSAMYLCASSLGQRSTDTQYFGPGTRLTVL.

This chain links TRBV5-4 with TRBJ2-5, with D maybe TRBD2 (5 bases). The CDR3 covers 14 residues. Germline loops: CDR1 SGHNT, CDR2 YYREEE (reference sequence). V was clipped by 3 bases and J by 1 base, with 10 bases between them. CDR3 loop: CASSSTGTQETQYF. The CDR3 region has the DNA TGTGCCAGCAGCTCGACGGGAACCCAAGAGACCCAGTACTTC.

This clone was seen more than once but under ten times. V gene TRBV4-2 combines with J gene TRBJ2-4; perhaps TRBD2 as D (5 bases). This CDR3 region has 15 residues. Germline lookup yields CDR1 LGHNA and CDR2 YNFKEQ. Trimming took 1 base from V and 0 from J, leaving 7 bases between them. CDR3 amino acids: CASSQVAGAKNIQYF. DNA for the CDR3: TGTGCCAGCAGCCAAGTGGCGGGAGCCAAAAACATTCAGTACTTC.

This sequence joins TRBV11-2 and TRBJ2-2, with 10 bases that match TRBD2. Trimming at V came to 3 bases and at J to 3 bases, leaving 4 bases not matched to a gene. Germline lookup yields CDR1 SGHAT and CDR2 FQNNGV. The CDR3 is made up of 16 amino acids. CDR3 sequence: CASSFLAGGYTGELFF. The CDR3 DNA reads TGTGCCAGCAGCTTCTTAGCGGGGGGCTACACCGGGGAGCTGTTTTTT.

The chain combines TRBV5-4 with TRBJ1-1; 8 bases agree with TRBD1. J was trimmed by 0 bases and V by 7 bases; bases with no gene match: 8. This CDR3 comprises 15 residues. CDR1 and CDR2 from the germline V gene are SGHNT and YYREEE (reference sequence). Written as DNA, the CDR3 is TGTGCCAGCGGGAAACAGGGGGGATTGAACACTGAAGCTTTCTTT. This encodes CASGKQGGLNTEAFF.

There are a few counts of this clone. V is TRBV20-1 and J is TRBJ1-2; D may be TRBD1 (5 bases). The CDR3 contains 11 residues. The V end was cut by 0 bases, the J end by 7 bases, with 6 bases between. Looked up from germline, CDR1 is DFQATT and CDR2 is SNEGSKA (reference sequence). CDR3 amino acids: CSAREGGGYTF. The CDR3 bases are TGCAGTGCTAGAGAGGGGGGTGGCTACACCTTC.

In this sample, this clone turned up once. Other nucleotide sequences from this sample produce the same CDR3. The chain uses TRBV6-1 and TRBJ1-5, with 8 bases aligning to TRBD1. Looked up from germline, CDR1 is MNHNS and CDR2 is SASEGT. The CDR3 has 15 residues. Trimming removed 1 base from V and 2 bases from J; junction bases left unmatched: 1. The DNA for the CDR3 is TGTGCCAGCAGTGAAGTACAGGGGGGCAATCAGCCCCAGCATTTT. Protein: CASSEVQGGNQPQHF.